This entry concerns a single TCR beta chain. Amplification used 60 V beta primers and 13 J beta primers. Here immunoSEQ multiplex PCR was the method, and the copy in TCRdb shows in-frame clones only, minus some. The sample records roughly 85,000 clones, less than 85% being singletons. Sample time point: after dendritic cell vaccination, including at tumor progression/relapse. Selection required adequate fresh-frozen tumor tissue plus more than two years' survival data. Isocitrate dehydrogenase mutation was absent in all glioblastoma patients. Before vaccination, two weeks after the third vaccination, and at progression, PBMC were collected. The data derive from a study of glioma-infiltrating T cells after dendritic cell vaccination. The CDR3 loop spans 15 amino acids. V shed 9 bases, J shed 5 bases, and the junction held 15 bases outside the gene matches. The germline CDR1 and CDR2 sequences are SGHRS and YFSETQ.

This clonotype was obtained from a human donor with glioblastoma. The starting material was blood, obtained after dendritic cell vaccination. The V and J genes are TRBV5-1 and TRBJ2-5; 8 nucleotides line up with TRBD2. CDR3 sequence reads: CATKPGGGGSETQYF. CDR3 in DNA: TGCGCCACCAAGCCGGGAGGCGGGGGGAGTGAGACCCAGTACTTC.